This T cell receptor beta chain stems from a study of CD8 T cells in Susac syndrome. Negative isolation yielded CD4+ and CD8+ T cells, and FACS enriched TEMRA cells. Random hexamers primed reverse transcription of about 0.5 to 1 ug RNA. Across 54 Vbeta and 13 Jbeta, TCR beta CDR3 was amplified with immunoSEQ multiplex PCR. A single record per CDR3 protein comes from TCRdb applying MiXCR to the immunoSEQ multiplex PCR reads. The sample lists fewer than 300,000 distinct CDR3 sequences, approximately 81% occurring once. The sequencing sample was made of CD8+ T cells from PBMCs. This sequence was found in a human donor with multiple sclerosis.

As DNA, the CDR3 is TGTGCCAGCAGACCCCAGGACAGTTTGGGGTCACCCCTCCACTTT. Residues: CASRPQDSLGSPLHF. The chain joins TRBV12-3 or TRBV12-4 to TRBJ1-6; D perhaps matches TRBD1 (6 bases). This CDR3 contains 15 residues. Trimming left V 6 bases short and J 10 bases short, with 19 bases between.